The clone carrying this TCR beta chain is deemed medium-sized (0.01 to 0.1%). Its specificity is not known. Profiling relied on immunoSEQ multiplex PCR, and the TCRdb table lists in-frame clones only, not all of them. The sample records roughly 18,000 clones, roughly 63% being singletons. The source of the sample is a study of PD-1 blockade in classical Hodgkin lymphoma. Whole-study findings and limits: Exclusion applied to patients who initiated nivolumab less than 1 year following ASCT.

Relapse was seen in all patients after autologous stem cell transplantation, and brentuximab vedotin exposure was variable. The sample here was peripheral blood mononuclear cells (PBMCs), taken before the second cycle of nivolumab. This TCR was sampled from a human donor with classical Hodgkin lymphoma.

CDR3 sequence (DNA): TGTGCCAGCAGCCGACTAGCGGGAGGATACGAGCAGTACTTC. Its translation is CASSRLAGGYEQYF. J is TRBJ2-7 and V is TRBV7-9; 13 bases match TRBD2. The junction had 2 bases not matched to a gene; V was cut back by 5 bases and J by 4 bases. In germline, CDR1 is SEHNR, CDR2 FQNEAQ (reference sequence). This CDR3 is 14 amino acids long. Variable domain in full (rest from reference TRBV7-9 and TRBJ2-7): DTGVSQNPRHKITKRGQNVTFRCDPISEHNRLYWYRQTLGQGPEFLTYFQNEAQLEKSRLLSDRFSAERPKGSFSTLEIQRTEQGDSAMYLCASSRLAGGYEQYFGPGTRLTVT.